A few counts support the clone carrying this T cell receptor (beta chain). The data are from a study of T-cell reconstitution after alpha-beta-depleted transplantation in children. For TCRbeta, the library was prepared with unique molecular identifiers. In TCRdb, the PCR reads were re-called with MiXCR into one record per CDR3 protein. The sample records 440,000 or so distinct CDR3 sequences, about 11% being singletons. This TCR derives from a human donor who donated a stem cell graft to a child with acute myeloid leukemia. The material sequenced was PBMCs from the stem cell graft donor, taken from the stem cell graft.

The DNA for the CDR3 is TGTGCCAGCACCCACTACCTTCAGGGATCCACTGAAGCTTTCTTT. Its protein is CASTHYLQGSTEAFF. The chain joins TRBV7-6 to TRBJ1-1, with a weak D call TRBD1 (5 bases). V was pared by 7 bases and J by 4 bases, with 19 bases between. Germline V gives CDR1 SGHVS, CDR2 FNYEAQ. The CDR3 contains 15 residues.